One sample yielded the 19 T cell receptor beta chains listed below, sequenced in a study of PD-L1 blockade in urothelial cancer. Profiled with immunoSEQ multiplex PCR; TCRdb holds only in-frame clones, not every one. The sample lists 12,000 to 15,000 clones; approximately 87% were seen once. Specimen: PBMCs, collected around atezolizumab (anti-PD-L1) treatment. The receptor set was obtained from a man between 65 and 85 years old with urothelial cancer.

The chain couples TRBV7-2 to TRBJ1-5; the D is unclear. CDR1 is SGHTA and CDR2 is FQGNSA in the germline V gene. V was pared by 2 bases and J by 0 bases, with 5 bases between. The CDR3 consists of 14 residues. CDR3 DNA: TGTGCCAGCAGCTTACAGTTTAGCAATCAGCCCCAGCATTTT. Translated: CASSLQFSNQPQHF.

The chain combines TRBV7-9 with TRBJ1-5, with 10 bases fitting TRBD1. Germline CDR1 is SEHNR and CDR2 is FQNEAQ (reference sequence). The CDR3 sequence is 14 residues long. V shed 6 bases, J shed 5 bases, and the junction held 4 bases outside the gene matches. The CDR3, as DNA: TGTGCCAGCAGTCCCGGACAGGGGGATCAGCCCCAGCATTTT. Translation gives CASSPGQGDQPQHF. Based on the CDR3 plus reference TRBV7-9 and TRBJ1-5, the full variable domain is DTGVSQNPRHKITKRGQNVTFRCDPISEHNRLYWYRQTLGQGPEFLTYFQNEAQLEKSRLLSDRFSAERPKGSFSTLEIQRTEQGDSAMYLCASSPGQGDQPQHFGDGTRLSIL.

The gene calls are TRBV7-8 and TRBJ2-7, with TRBD1 matching over 12 bases. The trim removed 1 base at V and 4 bases at J, leaving 11 bases unmatched. The CDR3 length is 18 residues. Per the germline V gene, CDR1 is SGHVS and CDR2 is FQNEAQ. The CDR3 coding sequence is TGTGCCAGCAGCTTAGGGGCTTACCGGGACAGGGGGCTTTACGAGCAGTACTTC. Its translation is CASSLGAYRDRGLYEQYF.

This chain joins TRBV27 and TRBJ2-7; 15 bases are shared with TRBD2. The CDR3 consists of 19 residues. The V gene's germline CDR1 is MNHEY and CDR2 SMNVEV (reference sequence). V shed 1 base and J 0 bases; nucleotides not matched to a gene: 7. CDR3 in DNA: TGTGCCAGCAGTTTATACGGGACTAGCGGGGGGACCAGCTCCTACGAGCAGTACTTC. It is translated as CASSLYGTSGGTSSYEQYF.

This chain joins TRBV5-1 and TRBJ1-1, with 8 bases aligning to TRBD1. V was clipped by 6 bases and J by 4 bases; unmatched bases: 8. This CDR3 is 14 amino acids long. Germline CDR1 and CDR2: SGHRS and YFSETQ. The CDR3, as DNA: TGCGCCAGCACCAAGACAGGGGCGGCCACTGAAGCTTTCTTT. Amino acid sequence: CASTKTGAATEAFF.

The rearrangement links TRBV27 to TRBJ2-7; no definite D call. The CDR3 is 14 residues long. The V and J ends lost 4 bases and 4 bases respectively, with 14 bases between them. CDR1 and CDR2 from the germline V gene are MNHEY and SMNVEV (reference sequence). The CDR3 loop is CASSSFNQLYEQYF. CDR3 bases: TGTGCCAGCAGTTCATTTAATCAGTTGTACGAGCAGTACTTC.

This chain links TRBV18 with TRBJ1-3; TRBD1 is a possible D gene (5 bases). Trimming took off 1 base at V and 0 bases at J, with 13 bases between the two ends. Germline V lookup: CDR1 KGHSH, CDR2 LQKENI. The CDR3 has 17 residues. CDR3 bases: TGTGCCAGCTCACCACGGGGGGTGACGATCTCTGGAAACACCATATATTTT. Its translation: CASSPRGVTISGNTIYF.

The chain recombines TRBV2 with TRBJ1-2, with D maybe TRBD1 (5 bases). The CDR3 sequence is 14 residues long. Germline V gene sequence: CDR1 SNHLY, CDR2 FYNNEI. V dropped 4 bases and J dropped 5 bases, with 14 bases sitting between them. The CDR3 loop is CASSASGLGYGYTF. CDR3 nucleotide sequence: TGTGCCAGCAGTGCATCAGGGTTGGGTTATGGCTACACCTTC.

The V gene is TRBV7-9, the J gene TRBJ1-6, with 9 bases that match TRBD1. The V gene end was trimmed by 0 bases and the J gene end by 1 base; junction bases not matched to a gene: 7. The CDR3 is 19 amino acids. Germline loops: CDR1 SEHNR, CDR2 FQNEAQ (reference sequence). CDR3 sequence reads: CASSLALTGGGSYNSPLHF. CDR3 DNA sequence: TGTGCCAGCAGCTTAGCGCTAACAGGGGGCGGTTCCTATAATTCACCCCTCCACTTT. Full variable domain (outside the CDR3, taken from reference TRBV7-9 and TRBJ1-6): DTGVSQNPRHKITKRGQNVTFRCDPISEHNRLYWYRQTLGQGPEFLTYFQNEAQLEKSRLLSDRFSAERPKGSFSTLEIQRTEQGDSAMYLCASSLALTGGGSYNSPLHFGNGTRLTVT.

This clone was detected only once. CDR3 sequence reads: CAREAEGTQYF. The CDR3 coding sequence is TGTGCCCGAGAGGCGGAGGGGACGCAGTATTTT. This rearrangement joins TRBV9 to TRBJ2-3; D perhaps matches TRBD2 (6 bases). From germline, CDR1 is SGDLS and CDR2 YYNGEE. The CDR3 is 11 amino acids. Trimming cost V 10 bases and J 9 bases, with 15 bases left between them.

The chain couples TRBV7-6 to TRBJ2-1; 15 bases align to TRBD2. V was clipped by 5 bases and J by 10 bases; unmatched bases: 3. The CDR3 is made up of 14 amino acids. In germline, CDR1 is SGHVS, CDR2 FNYEAQ. This CDR3 is CASSGTSGGPEQFF. DNA of the CDR3: TGTGCCAGCAGCGGGACTAGCGGGGGGCCGGAGCAGTTCTTC. Combining the CDR3 with reference TRBV7-6 and TRBJ2-1 gives the whole variable domain GAGVSQSPRYKVTKRGQDVALRCDPISGHVSLYWYRQALGQGPEFLTYFNYEAQQDKSGLPNDRFSAERPEGSISTLTIQRTEQRDSAMYRCASSGTSGGPEQFFGPGTRLTVL.

This chain joins TRBV6-5 and TRBJ1-1; 7 bases align to TRBD1. Germline V lookup: CDR1 MNHEY, CDR2 SVGAGI. V shed 4 bases, J shed 3 bases, and the junction held 2 bases outside the gene matches. CDR3 length: 13 residues. The CDR3 nucleotides are TGTGCCAGCAGTTTAACAGGGGACACTGAAGCTTTCTTT. Translated, it gives CASSLTGDTEAFF.

This chain connects TRBV6-6 to TRBJ2-5, with no clear D. V dropped 6 bases and J dropped 5 bases, with 13 bases sitting between them. Looked up from germline, CDR1 is MNHNY and CDR2 is SVGAGI (reference sequence). The CDR3 is made up of 13 amino acids. The CDR3 region has the DNA TGTGCCAGCAGCTACGGCCTGCTCGAGACCCAGTACTTC. Encoded protein: CASSYGLLETQYF.

V usage is TRBV28 and J usage is TRBJ2-7; tentatively, D is TRBD2 (7 bases). The CDR3 spans 12 residues. The V and J ends lost 10 bases and 4 bases respectively, with 14 bases between them. Germline V gives CDR1 MDHEN, CDR2 SYDVKM. CDR3 region: CAIGGGGYEQYF. CDR3 nucleotides: TGTGCCATTGGGGGAGGGGGATACGAGCAGTACTTC.

This chain links TRBV30 with TRBJ2-1; a possible D gene is TRBD2 (6 bases). Germline CDR1 reads GTSNPN; CDR2 reads SVGIG (reference sequence). The ends were cut back, 0 bases at V and 8 bases at J, with 11 bases in the middle. The CDR3 runs 13 residues. The CDR3 spells CAWSVPPGDEQFF. The CDR3 nucleotides are TGTGCCTGGAGTGTACCCCCGGGGGATGAGCAGTTCTTC.

The J gene is TRBJ2-5, the V gene TRBV30; 7 nucleotides agree with TRBD1. Germline V gene data show CDR1 as GTSNPN and CDR2 as SVGIG (reference sequence). With 0 bases clipped from V and 3 bases from J, the junction kept 10 bases outside the gene matches. The CDR3 is 16 residues long. CDR3 in DNA: TGTGCCTGGAGTGTACCTCGACAGGGCTCAGAAGAGACCCAGTACTTC. It encodes CAWSVPRQGSEETQYF.

This clone turned up a few times. This sequence joins TRBV27 and TRBJ1-1; D might be TRBD1 (5 bases). The germline gives CDR1 MNHEY, CDR2 SMNVEV (reference sequence). Deletions cut 4 bases from V and 7 bases from J, with 13 bases between. The CDR3 contains 13 residues. CDR3 loop: CASSSTYDSEAFF. CDR3 sequence (DNA): TGTGCCAGCAGTTCGACGTACGACAGTGAAGCTTTCTTT.

The chain combines TRBV29-1 with TRBJ2-3, with D perhaps TRBD2 (5 bases). V gave up 4 bases and J gave up 3 bases, with 11 bases separating them. This CDR3 region has 13 residues. The V gene's germline CDR1 is SQVTM and CDR2 ANQGSEA. CDR3 bases: TGCAGCGTTGGGTCCGGGGATACAGATACGCAGTATTTT. Its protein is CSVGSGDTDTQYF.

This clone was counted once. This chain connects TRBV2 to TRBJ1-5; possible D gene TRBD1, 6 bases. Germline lookup yields CDR1 SNHLY and CDR2 FYNNEI. The CDR3 is 13 residues long. V was clipped by 10 bases and J by 1 base, with 11 bases between them. CDR3 DNA: TGTGCCACCCAAAGGGGGAGCAATCAGCCCCAGCATTTT. This encodes CATQRGSNQPQHF.